One TCR beta chain is described in this entry. As yet, its antigen is unknown. This record comes from a study of CD8 T cells in ankylosing spondylitis. The CDR3 runs 15 residues. From germline, CDR1 is SQVTM and CDR2 ANQGSEA. Trimming at V came to 0 bases and at J to 1 base, leaving 4 bases not matched to a gene. Findings of the study overall: For ankylosing spondylitis blood, a TCR beta motif of 7 or 8 highly homologous variants appeared characteristic. Reported data indicate significant enrichment of disease-linked clones within matched ankylosing spondylitis synovial fluid.

Quantitative molecular-barcoded 5'-RACE generated the TCR beta libraries. Each CDR3 protein is one row after TCRdb ran MiXCR on the 5' RACE reads. The sample shows 210,000 or so distinct CDR3 sequences, around 8% of them seen only once. The chain joins TRBV29-1 to TRBJ2-3; TRBD1 matches 7 bases. This receptor was obtained from a female donor with ankylosing spondylitis or in good health (not recorded which). The specimen was blood, either unsorted or a sorted T cell fraction (not recorded which). The DNA for the CDR3 is TGCAGCGTTGAAGAAGTTAGGGGGCGCACAGATACGCAGTATTTT. It translates to CSVEEVRGRTDTQYF.